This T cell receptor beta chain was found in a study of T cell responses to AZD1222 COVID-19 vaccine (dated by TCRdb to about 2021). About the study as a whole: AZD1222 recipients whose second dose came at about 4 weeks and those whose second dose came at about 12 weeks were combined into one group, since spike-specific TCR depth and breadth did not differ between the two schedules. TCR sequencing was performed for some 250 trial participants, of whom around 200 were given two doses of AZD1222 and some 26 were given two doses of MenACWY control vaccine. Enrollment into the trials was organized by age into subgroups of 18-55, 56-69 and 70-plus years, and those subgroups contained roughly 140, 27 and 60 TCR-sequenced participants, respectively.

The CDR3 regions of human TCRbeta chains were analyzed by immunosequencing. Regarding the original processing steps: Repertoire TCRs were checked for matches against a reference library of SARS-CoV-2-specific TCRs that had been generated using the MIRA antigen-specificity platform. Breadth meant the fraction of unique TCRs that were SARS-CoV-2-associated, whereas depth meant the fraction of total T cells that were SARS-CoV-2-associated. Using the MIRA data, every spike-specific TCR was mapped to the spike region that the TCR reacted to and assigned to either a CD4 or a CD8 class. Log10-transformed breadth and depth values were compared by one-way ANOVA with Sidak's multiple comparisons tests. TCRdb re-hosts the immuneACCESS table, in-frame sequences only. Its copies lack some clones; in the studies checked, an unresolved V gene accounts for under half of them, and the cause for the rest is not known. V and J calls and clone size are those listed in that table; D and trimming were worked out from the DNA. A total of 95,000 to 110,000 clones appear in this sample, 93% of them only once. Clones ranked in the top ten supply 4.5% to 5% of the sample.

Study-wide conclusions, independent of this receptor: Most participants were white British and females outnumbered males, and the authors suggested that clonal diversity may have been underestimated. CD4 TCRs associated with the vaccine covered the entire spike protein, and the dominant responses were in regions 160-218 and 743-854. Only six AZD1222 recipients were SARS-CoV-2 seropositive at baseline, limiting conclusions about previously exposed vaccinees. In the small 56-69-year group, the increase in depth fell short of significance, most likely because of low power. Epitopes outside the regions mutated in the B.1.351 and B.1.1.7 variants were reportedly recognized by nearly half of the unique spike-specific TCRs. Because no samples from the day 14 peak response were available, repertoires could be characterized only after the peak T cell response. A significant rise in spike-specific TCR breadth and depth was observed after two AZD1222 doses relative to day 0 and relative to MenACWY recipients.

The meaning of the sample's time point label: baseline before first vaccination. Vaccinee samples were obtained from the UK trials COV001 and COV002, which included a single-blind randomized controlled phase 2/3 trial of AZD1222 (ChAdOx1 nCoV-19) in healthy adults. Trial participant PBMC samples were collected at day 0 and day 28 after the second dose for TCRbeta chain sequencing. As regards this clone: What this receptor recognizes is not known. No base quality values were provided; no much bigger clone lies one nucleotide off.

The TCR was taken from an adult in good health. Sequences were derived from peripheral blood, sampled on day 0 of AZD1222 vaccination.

DNA sequence: TGTGCCAGCAGTGAAGATGCGGCAGGCTACACTGAAGCTTTCTTT. Its coded protein is CASSEDAAGYTEAFF. The rearrangement joined TRBV6-1 to TRBJ1-1; the D gene remains uncertain. V is cut by 1 base and J by 3 bases, and the space between the germline ends is 12 bases. The CDR3 runs 15 amino acids, cysteine and phenylalanine included. Here the CDR3 DNA is all that survives: 45 bases in frame from base 1. CDR1 and CDR2 are drawn from the germline V gene: MNHNS, SASEGT.